This TCR beta chain originates from a study of blood T cell repertoires in COVID-19. Study-level background: The United States, Italy and Spain were the sources of the acute and convalescent COVID-19 samples. T cells, B-cell-depleted T cells, or PBMCs supplied cDNA or gDNA.

This clone was counted a few times. Authors' data handling: Scientists estimated how many nucleated cells there were by amplifying reference gene primers. Profiling relied on immunoSEQ multiplex PCR, and the TCRdb table lists in-frame clones only, not all of them. V and J calls and clone size follow that table, whereas D and trimming were derived from the DNA. The sample records 250,000 or so clones, almost 90% being singletons. The sequence came from a man aged 80 or over with acute or convalescent COVID-19. Sequencing was done on a sample of peripheral blood.

The CDR3 spells CASREGQGASYEQYF. Here the CDR3 DNA reads TGTGCCAGCAGAGAGGGACAGGGGGCTTCCTACGAGCAGTACTTC. The rearrangement joins TRBV2 to TRBJ2-7; 12 nucleotides align to TRBD1. Losses at the gene ends were 6 bases for V and 1 base for J; bases not matched to a gene: 4. The CDR3 has 15 residues. CDR1 and CDR2 from the germline V gene are SNHLY and FYNNEI.